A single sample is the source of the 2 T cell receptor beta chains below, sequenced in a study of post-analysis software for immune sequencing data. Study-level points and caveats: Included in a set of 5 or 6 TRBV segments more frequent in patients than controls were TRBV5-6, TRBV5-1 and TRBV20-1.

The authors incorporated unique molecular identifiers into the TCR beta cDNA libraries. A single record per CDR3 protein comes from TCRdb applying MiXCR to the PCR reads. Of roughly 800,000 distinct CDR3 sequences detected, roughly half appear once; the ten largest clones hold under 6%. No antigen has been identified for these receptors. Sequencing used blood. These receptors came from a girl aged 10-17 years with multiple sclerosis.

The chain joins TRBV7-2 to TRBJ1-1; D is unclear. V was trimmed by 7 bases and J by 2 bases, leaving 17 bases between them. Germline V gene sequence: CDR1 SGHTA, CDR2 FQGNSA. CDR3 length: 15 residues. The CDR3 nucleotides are TGTGCCAGCACCCTTCGTGTCACTATAAACACTGAAGCTTTCTTT. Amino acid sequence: CASTLRVTINTEAFF.

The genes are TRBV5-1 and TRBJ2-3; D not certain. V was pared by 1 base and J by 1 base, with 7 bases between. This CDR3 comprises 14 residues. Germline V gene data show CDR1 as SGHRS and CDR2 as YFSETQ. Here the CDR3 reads CASSLSRGTDTQYF. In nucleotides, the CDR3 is TGCGCCAGCAGCTTGTCAAGGGGCACAGATACGCAGTATTTT. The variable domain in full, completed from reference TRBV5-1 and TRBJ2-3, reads KAGVTQTPRYLIKTRGQQVTLSCSPISGHRSVSWYQQTPGQGLQFLFEYFSETQRNKGNFPGRFSGRQFSNSRSEMNVSTLELGDSALYLCASSLSRGTDTQYFGPGTRLTVL.